Given below is one TCR beta chain in context. CDR1 and CDR2 (germline): LGHNA, YNFKEQ. The V segment lost 2 bases and the J segment 5 bases; nucleotides outside the gene matches: 6. This CDR3 has 16 residues. The data were obtained in a study of cytomegalovirus exposure and HLA in healthy donors. Amplification used 60 Vbeta primers and 13 Jbeta primers. Sequencing was performed with immunoSEQ multiplex PCR; in TCRdb, only in-frame clones are kept and a portion is missing. The table records some 150,000 clones, roughly 74% of them present only once. Specimen: PBMCs. The genes are TRBV4-2 and TRBJ2-2, with 9 bases matching TRBD1. The clonotype comes from a man aged 35 to 55 in good health and CMV-seronegative. The CDR3 protein is CASSQLTGGRTGELFF. DNA of the CDR3: TGTGCCAGCAGCCAATTGACAGGGGGAAGGACCGGGGAGCTGTTTTTT.